The 3 T cell receptor beta chains presented below share a single source sample, sequenced in a study of OX40 agonist ivuxolimab in advanced cancers. TCRdb's table, derived via immunoSEQ multiplex PCR, lists solely in-frame clones and lacks some. The table has around 99,000 clones, almost 90% seen once. The sample was CD4+ or CD8+ T cells sorted from blood, taken in a trial of the OX40 agonist ivuxolimab. The origin of the receptors is an adult with an advanced solid tumor such as melanoma, head and neck, liver or kidney cancer.

CDR3 sequence: CASSFGGSLNTEAFF. CDR3 in DNA: TGCGCCAGCAGCTTCGGGGGTTCCTTGAACACTGAAGCTTTCTTT. V usage is TRBV5-1 and J usage is TRBJ1-1; D perhaps matches TRBD1 (5 bases). V lost 2 bases, J lost 0 bases, and 11 bases lay in between. Germline-derived CDR1 and CDR2 are SGHRS and YFSETQ. The CDR3 is made up of 15 amino acids.

The genes are TRBV7-8 and TRBJ2-1; TRBD1 aligns across 7 bases. In germline, CDR1 is SGHVS, CDR2 FQNEAQ. With V trimmed by 6 bases and J by 3 bases, 5 bases remained unmatched. This CDR3 has 14 amino acids. The CDR3, as DNA: TGTGCCAGCAGACAACAGGGGAGCTACAATGAGCAGTTCTTC. This sequence encodes CASRQQGSYNEQFF.

This clone has just a few counts. The V call is TRBV7-9, the J call TRBJ2-5; the D gene is possibly TRBD1 (5 bases). This CDR3 is 15 amino acids long. Germline V lookup: CDR1 SEHNR, CDR2 FQNEAQ (reference sequence). V gave up 1 base and J gave up 2 bases, with 11 bases separating them. CDR3 sequence reads: CASSLVAGIQETQYF. CDR3 nucleotides: TGTGCCAGCAGCTTAGTGGCAGGGATACAAGAGACCCAGTACTTC.